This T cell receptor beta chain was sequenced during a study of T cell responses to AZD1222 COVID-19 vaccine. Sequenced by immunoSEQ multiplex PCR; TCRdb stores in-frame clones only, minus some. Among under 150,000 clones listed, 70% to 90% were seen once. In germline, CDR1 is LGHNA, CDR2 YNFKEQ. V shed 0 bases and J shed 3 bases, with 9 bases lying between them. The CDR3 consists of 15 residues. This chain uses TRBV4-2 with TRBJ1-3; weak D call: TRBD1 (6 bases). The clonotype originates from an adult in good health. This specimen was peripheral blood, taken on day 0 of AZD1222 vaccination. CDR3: CASSQETGYGNTIYF. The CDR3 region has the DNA TGTGCCAGCAGCCAAGAAACAGGGTATGGAAACACCATATATTTT.